This note documents a single TCR beta chain sequence. Its antigen is still unknown. Sample time point: pre-sensitization, week 0. Stated treatment: therapeutic diphenylcyclopropenone sensitization with weekly scalp DPC. Each donor was an alopecia patient between 18 and 70 years of age who qualified for DPC. TCRdb processed the RACE reads anew with MiXCR; each CDR3 protein has one entry. Found here are 200,000 to 300,000 distinct CDR3 sequences, over 8% of them singletons; the top ten hold 2.3%. The CDR3 has 14 residues. Germline values: CDR1 ENHRY, CDR2 SYGVKD. The V and J ends lost 2 bases and 0 bases respectively, with 8 bases between them. The sample comes from a study of human T cells and chemical hapten exposure. Across the study: In the roughly 25-week study, patients were dosed weekly with diphenylcyclopropenone on the scalp throughout. Small pooled library volume differences chiefly drove per-sample TCR yield variation. General observations from the study: Relative to controls, expanded TCRs formed significantly more large CDR3 similarity clusters.

Source: whole blood, taken in connection with sensitization to the hapten diphenylcyclopropenone (DPC). V is TRBV10-3 and J is TRBJ2-7; possibly TRBD2 for D (6 bases). The sequence came from a woman in her thirties or forties with alopecia areata. Some clones in this sample may be carry-over from other donors' samples. In DNA, the CDR3 is TGTGCCATCAGTGAGCGGGGGTTCTCCTACGAGCAGTACTTC. This encodes CAISERGFSYEQYF.